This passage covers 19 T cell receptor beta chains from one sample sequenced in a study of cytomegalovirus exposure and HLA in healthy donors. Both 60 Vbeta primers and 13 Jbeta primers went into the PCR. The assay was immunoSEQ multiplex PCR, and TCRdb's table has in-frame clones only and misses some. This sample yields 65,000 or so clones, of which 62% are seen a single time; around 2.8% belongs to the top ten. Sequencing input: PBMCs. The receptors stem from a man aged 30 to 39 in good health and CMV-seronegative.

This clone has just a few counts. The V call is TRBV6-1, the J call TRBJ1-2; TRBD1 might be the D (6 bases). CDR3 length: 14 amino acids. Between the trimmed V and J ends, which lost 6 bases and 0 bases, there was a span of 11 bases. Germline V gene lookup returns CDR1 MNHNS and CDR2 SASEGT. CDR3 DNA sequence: TGTGCCAGCAGCGTCGGGACACCTAACTATGGCTACACCTTC. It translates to CASSVGTPNYGYTF.

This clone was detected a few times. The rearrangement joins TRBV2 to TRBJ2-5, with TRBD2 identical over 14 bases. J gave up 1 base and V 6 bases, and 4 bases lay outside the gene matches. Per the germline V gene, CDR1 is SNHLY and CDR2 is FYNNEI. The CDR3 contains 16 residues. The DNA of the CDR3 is TGTGCCAGCAGGAGACTAGCGGGGGGGGTCCAAGAGACCCAGTACTTC. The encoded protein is CASRRLAGGVQETQYF. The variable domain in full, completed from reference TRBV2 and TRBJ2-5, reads EPEVTQTPSHQVTQMGQEVILRCVPISNHLYFYWYRQILGQKVEFLVSFYNNEISEKSEIFDDQFSVERPDGSNFTLKIRSTKLEDSAMYFCASRRLAGGVQETQYFGPGTRLLVL.

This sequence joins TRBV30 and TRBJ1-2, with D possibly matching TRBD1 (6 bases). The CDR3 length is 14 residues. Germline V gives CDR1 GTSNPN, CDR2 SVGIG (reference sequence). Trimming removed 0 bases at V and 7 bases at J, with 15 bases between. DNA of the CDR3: TGTGCCTGGAGTGTGCCACAGGGAACGGGTGGCTACACCTTC. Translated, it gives CAWSVPQGTGGYTF.

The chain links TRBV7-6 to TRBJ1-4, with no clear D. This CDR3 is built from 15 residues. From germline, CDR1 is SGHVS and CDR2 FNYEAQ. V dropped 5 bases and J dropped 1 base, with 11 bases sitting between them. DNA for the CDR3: TGTGCCAGCAGCAGAGCCCCACTAACTAATGAAAAACTGTTTTTT. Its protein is CASSRAPLTNEKLFF.

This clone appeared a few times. The DNA of the CDR3 is TGTGCCAGCAGTGAAGGGGACAGAGCCCCATCCTACAATGAGCAGTTCTTC. It codes for CASSEGDRAPSYNEQFF. The chain employs TRBV2 and TRBJ2-1; 7 nucleotides match TRBD1. The ends lost 1 base at V and 1 base at J; junction bases unmatched: 7. CDR3 length: 17 residues. The germline V gene encodes CDR1 SNHLY and CDR2 FYNNEI.

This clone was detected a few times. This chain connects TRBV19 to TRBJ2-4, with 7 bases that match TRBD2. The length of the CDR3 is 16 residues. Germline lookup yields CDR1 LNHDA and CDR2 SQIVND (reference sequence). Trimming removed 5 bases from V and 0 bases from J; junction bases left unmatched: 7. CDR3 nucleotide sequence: TGTGCCAGTAGTCCGCGAGGGAGGGGAGCCAAAAACATTCAGTACTTC. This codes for CASSPRGRGAKNIQYF.

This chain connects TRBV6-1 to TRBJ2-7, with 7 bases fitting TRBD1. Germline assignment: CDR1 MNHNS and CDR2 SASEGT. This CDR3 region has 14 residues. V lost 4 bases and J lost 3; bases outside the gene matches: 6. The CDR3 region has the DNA TGTGCCAGCAGTGTCGGGACAGAAGGCTACGAGCAGTACTTC. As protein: CASSVGTEGYEQYF.

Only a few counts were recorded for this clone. The CDR3 region is CARSCSYEQYF. The CDR3 nucleotides read TGTGCCAGGAGCTGCTCCTACGAGCAGTACTTC. The chain has TRBV6-5 and TRBJ2-7; D unresolved. CDR3 length equals 11 residues. CDR1 and CDR2 from the germline V gene are MNHEY and SVGAGI. V lost 9 bases, J lost 0 bases, and 6 bases lay in between.

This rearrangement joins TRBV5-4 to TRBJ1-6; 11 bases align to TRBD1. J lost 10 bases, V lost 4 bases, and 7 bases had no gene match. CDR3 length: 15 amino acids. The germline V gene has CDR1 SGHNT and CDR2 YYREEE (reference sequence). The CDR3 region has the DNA TGTGCCAGCAGCCCTGGACAGGGGGCGAGGTCACCCCTCCACTTT. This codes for CASSPGQGARSPLHF.

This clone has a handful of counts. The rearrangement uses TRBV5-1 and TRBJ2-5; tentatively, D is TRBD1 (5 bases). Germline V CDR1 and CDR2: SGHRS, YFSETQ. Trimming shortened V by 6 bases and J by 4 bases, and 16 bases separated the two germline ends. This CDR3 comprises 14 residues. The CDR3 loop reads CASNSGHPGETQYF. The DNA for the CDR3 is TGCGCCAGCAACTCTGGACACCCCGGAGAGACCCAGTACTTC. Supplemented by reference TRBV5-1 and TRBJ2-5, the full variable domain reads KAGVTQTPRYLIKTRGQQVTLSCSPISGHRSVSWYQQTPGQGLQFLFEYFSETQRNKGNFPGRFSGRQFSNSRSEMNVSTLELGDSALYLCASNSGHPGETQYFGPGTRLLVL.

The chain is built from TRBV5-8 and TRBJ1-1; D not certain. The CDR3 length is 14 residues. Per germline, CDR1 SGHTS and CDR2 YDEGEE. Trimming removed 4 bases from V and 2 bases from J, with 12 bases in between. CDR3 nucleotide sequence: TGTGCCAGCAGCCTACTCTGGGCAAACACTGAAGCTTTCTTT. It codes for CASSLLWANTEAFF.

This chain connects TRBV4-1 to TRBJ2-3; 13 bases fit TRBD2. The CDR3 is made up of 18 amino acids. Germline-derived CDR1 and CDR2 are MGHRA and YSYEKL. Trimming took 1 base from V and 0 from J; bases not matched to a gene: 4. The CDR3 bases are TGCGCCAGCAGCCAAGGACTAGCGGGGGGTCGGAGCACAGATACGCAGTATTTT. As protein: CASSQGLAGGRSTDTQYF.

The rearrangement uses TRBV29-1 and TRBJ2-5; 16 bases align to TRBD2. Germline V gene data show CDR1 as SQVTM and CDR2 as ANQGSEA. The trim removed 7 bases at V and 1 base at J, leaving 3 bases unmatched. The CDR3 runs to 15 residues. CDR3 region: CSEGTSGGAQETQYF. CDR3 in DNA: TGCAGCGAAGGGACTAGCGGGGGGGCCCAAGAGACCCAGTACTTC.

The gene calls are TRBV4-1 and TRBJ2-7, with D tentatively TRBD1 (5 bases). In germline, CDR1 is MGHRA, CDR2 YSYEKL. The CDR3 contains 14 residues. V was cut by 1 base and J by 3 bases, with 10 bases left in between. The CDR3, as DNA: TGCGCCAGCAGCCAAGTGAAGGGGATCTACGAGCAGTACTTC. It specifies CASSQVKGIYEQYF.

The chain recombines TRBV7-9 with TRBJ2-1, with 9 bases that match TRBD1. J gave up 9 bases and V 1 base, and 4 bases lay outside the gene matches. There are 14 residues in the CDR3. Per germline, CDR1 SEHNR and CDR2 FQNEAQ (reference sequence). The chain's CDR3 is CASSLGQGELEQFF. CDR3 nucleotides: TGTGCCAGCAGCTTAGGACAGGGGGAGCTTGAGCAGTTCTTC.

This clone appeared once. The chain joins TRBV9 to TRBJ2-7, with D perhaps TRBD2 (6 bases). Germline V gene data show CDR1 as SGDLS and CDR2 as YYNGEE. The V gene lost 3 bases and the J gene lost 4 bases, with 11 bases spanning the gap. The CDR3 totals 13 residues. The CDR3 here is CASSAGLTYEQYF. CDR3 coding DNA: TGTGCCAGCAGCGCCGGACTAACATACGAGCAGTACTTC. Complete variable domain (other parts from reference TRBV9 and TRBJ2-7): DSGVTQTPKHLITATGQRVTLRCSPRSGDLSVYWYQQSLDQGLQFLIQYYNGEERAKGNILERFSAQQFPDLHSELNLSSLELGDSALYFCASSAGLTYEQYFGPGTRLTVT.

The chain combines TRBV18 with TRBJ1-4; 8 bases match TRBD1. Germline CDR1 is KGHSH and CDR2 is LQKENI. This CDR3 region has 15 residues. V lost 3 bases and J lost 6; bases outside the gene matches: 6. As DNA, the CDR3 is TGTGCCAGCTCACCCACCGGGACAGGAGATGAAAAACTGTTTTTT. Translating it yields CASSPTGTGDEKLFF.

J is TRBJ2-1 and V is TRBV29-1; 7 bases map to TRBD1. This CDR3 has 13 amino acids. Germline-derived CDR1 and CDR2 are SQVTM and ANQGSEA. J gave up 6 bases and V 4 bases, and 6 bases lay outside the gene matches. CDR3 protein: CSVGMGQSNEQFF. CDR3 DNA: TGCAGCGTTGGTATGGGACAGTCCAATGAGCAGTTCTTC.

CDR3 amino acids: CASGQMNTEAFF. DNA of the CDR3: TGTGCCAGCGGACAGATGAACACTGAAGCTTTCTTT. This chain joins TRBV2 and TRBJ1-1; tentative D call: TRBD1 (6 bases). The CDR3 covers 12 residues. Germline V gene sequence: CDR1 SNHLY, CDR2 FYNNEI. Deletions cut 8 bases from V and 0 bases from J, with 7 bases between.